The 15 T cell receptor beta chains below all came from one sample that was sequenced in a study of OX40 agonist ivuxolimab in advanced cancers. TCRdb's copy holds only in-frame clones and misses some; the assay was immunoSEQ multiplex PCR. Here the sample spans some 16,000 clones, approximately 85% being singletons. Sequenced here: CD4+ or CD8+ T cells sorted from blood, sampled in a trial of the OX40 agonist ivuxolimab. The receptors were gathered from an adult with an advanced solid tumor such as melanoma, head and neck, liver or kidney cancer.

The chain uses TRBV7-7 and TRBJ1-3; D call uncertain. CDR3 length: 15 residues. Germline CDR1 reads SSHAT; CDR2 reads FNYEAQ (reference sequence). V shed 3 bases and J shed 4 bases, with 13 bases lying between them. CDR3 sequence: CASSLSGGYGNTIYF. The CDR3 nucleotides are TGTGCCAGCAGCTTGAGCGGCGGGTACGGAAACACCATATATTTT.

This rearrangement joins TRBV7-9 to TRBJ1-5, with 9 bases that match TRBD1. Germline assignment: CDR1 SEHNR and CDR2 FQNEAQ (reference sequence). This CDR3 is 15 amino acids long. V was pared by 5 bases and J by 7 bases, with 9 bases of the junction left unmatched. This CDR3 is CASSPTGTGYQPQHF. CDR3 DNA sequence: TGTGCCAGCAGCCCAACCGGGACAGGGTACCAGCCCCAGCATTTT.

This clone was found a few times. Other DNA sequences from this sample encode an identical CDR3 as well. J is TRBJ2-1 and V is TRBV4-1; 9 positions match TRBD2. Per the germline V gene, CDR1 is MGHRA and CDR2 is YSYEKL. The CDR3 is made up of 16 amino acids. Trimming at V came to 1 base and at J to 4 bases, leaving 5 bases not matched to a gene. DNA of the CDR3: TGCGCCAGCAGCCAAGTAGGGGCGGGAGGGTACAATGAGCAGTTCTTC. As protein: CASSQVGAGGYNEQFF.

V and J are TRBV4-1 and TRBJ2-1, with 11 bases identical to TRBD2. V trimming: 3 bases; J trimming: 0 bases; junction bases outside the gene matches: 13. Germline lookup yields CDR1 MGHRA and CDR2 YSYEKL. The CDR3 length is 20 residues. Here the CDR3 reads CASSQAFLAGGMSSYNEQFF. DNA for the CDR3: TGCGCCAGCAGCCAGGCCTTTCTAGCGGGAGGCATGAGCTCCTACAATGAGCAGTTCTTC.

The rearrangement uses TRBV29-1 and TRBJ2-3; 11 bases line up with TRBD2. The CDR3 is 15 residues long. V was clipped by 2 bases and J by 0 bases; unmatched bases: 1. CDR1 and CDR2 (germline): SQVTM, ANQGSEA. CDR3 sequence reads: CSVETSGGSTDTQYF. DNA of the CDR3: TGCAGCGTTGAAACTAGCGGGGGTAGCACAGATACGCAGTATTTT.

The chain carries TRBV7-2 and TRBJ2-7; tentative D call: TRBD1 (6 bases). The V and J ends lost 5 bases and 4 bases respectively, with 15 bases between them. Germline CDR1 is SGHTA and CDR2 is FQGNSA. This CDR3 is built from 14 residues. The DNA of the CDR3 is TGTGCCAGCAGCACCAACAGGGAAGCTTACGAGCAGTACTTC. It specifies CASSTNREAYEQYF.

The gene calls are TRBV9 and TRBJ2-1, with 9 bases aligning to TRBD2. After removal of 4 bases from V and 6 bases from J, the junction contained 8 bases not matched to a gene. Looked up from germline, CDR1 is SGDLS and CDR2 is YYNGEE. The CDR3 consists of 15 residues. The CDR3 loop reads CASSPVAGVLNEQFF. In DNA form, the CDR3 reads TGTGCCAGCAGCCCCGTAGCGGGAGTTCTCAATGAGCAGTTCTTC.

The V and J genes are TRBV6-5 and TRBJ2-5; D is possibly TRBD1 or TRBD2 (5 bases each). The J call could be wrong; TRBJ2-7 is a better fit for the DNA end. The CDR3 runs 13 residues. CDR1 is MNHEY and CDR2 is SVGAGI in the germline V gene. CDR3 nucleotide sequence: TGTGCCAGCAGTTTACGAGGGGTATACGAGCAGTACTTC. Its translation: CASSLRGVYEQYF.

CDR3 loop: CASSFGQGLYEQYF. The CDR3 nucleotides are TGTGCCAGCAGCTTTGGCCAGGGATTATACGAGCAGTACTTC. The chain has TRBV11-1 and TRBJ2-7; perhaps TRBD1 as D (5 bases). With 3 bases removed from V and 4 bases from J, the gap between germline ends came to 13 bases. This CDR3 is built from 14 residues. Germline V gene lookup returns CDR1 SGHAT and CDR2 FQDESV (reference sequence).

J is TRBJ2-5 and V is TRBV28; 10 bases are shared with TRBD1. This CDR3 is 16 amino acids long. Germline V gene lookup returns CDR1 MDHEN and CDR2 SYDVKM. V was pared by 6 bases and J by 2 bases, with 9 bases of the junction left unmatched. The CDR3 spells CASSSPGQGSQETQYF. CDR3 coding DNA: TGTGCCAGCAGCTCTCCGGGACAGGGGTCACAAGAGACCCAGTACTTC.

The genes are TRBV19 and TRBJ1-1; D not certain. Germline CDR1 LNHDA, CDR2 SQIVND (reference sequence). The V gene lost 3 bases and the J gene lost 0 bases, with 5 bases spanning the gap. This CDR3 comprises 13 residues. CDR3: CASSISLNTEAFF. For the CDR3, the DNA is TGTGCCAGTAGTATCTCCCTGAACACTGAAGCTTTCTTT.

The chain is built from TRBV10-2 and TRBJ1-5, with 7 bases matching TRBD1. Germline trimming cut 0 bases from V and 5 bases from J; bases unmatched to any gene: 4. CDR1 WSHSY and CDR2 SAAADI come from the germline V gene. This CDR3 is 15 amino acids long. The CDR3 loop is CASSESGTEYQPQHF. The DNA of the CDR3 is TGCGCCAGCAGTGAGTCCGGGACAGAATATCAGCCCCAGCATTTT.

This chain joins TRBV7-6 and TRBJ2-1, with D tentatively TRBD1 or TRBD2 (7 bases each). The CDR3 length is 14 residues. Germline assignment: CDR1 SGHVS and CDR2 FNYEAQ. Trimming stripped 2 bases from V and 6 bases from J, with 11 bases between. The CDR3: CASSLQGGPNEQFF. In nucleotides, the CDR3 is TGTGCCAGCAGCTTACAGGGGGGGCCCAATGAGCAGTTCTTC.

A single count supports this clone. The chain is built from TRBV19 and TRBJ1-1, with D unresolved. The CDR3 contains 15 residues. V gave up 6 bases and J gave up 0 bases, with 14 bases separating them. CDR1 LNHDA and CDR2 SQIVND come from the germline V gene (reference sequence). The CDR3 loop reads CASRPDVSMNTEAFF. The CDR3 region has the DNA TGTGCCAGTAGACCTGACGTATCCATGAACACTGAAGCTTTCTTT.

V is TRBV19 and J is TRBJ2-3, with a weak D call TRBD2 (6 bases). The CDR3 covers 16 residues. Between the trimmed V and J ends, which lost 3 bases and 1 base, there was a span of 14 bases. CDR1 and CDR2 (germline): LNHDA, SQIVND (reference sequence). This CDR3 reads CASSMRLVGGTDTQYF. Here the CDR3 DNA reads TGTGCCAGTAGTATGAGACTAGTCGGAGGCACAGATACGCAGTATTTT.